This TCR beta chain was observed in a study of blood T cells in healthy people across ages. Points from the study as a whole: Researchers judged that diversity estimates from one million T cells fell short of true values.

To note about this clonotype: Its antigen is as yet unknown.

Together with a sample-barcoded 5' primer, a J-beta primer mix was included in a second PCR lasting about 7 to 11 cycles. TCRdb re-analysed the 5' RACE reads in MiXCR, keeping a single row per CDR3 protein. This table has around 990,000 distinct CDR3 sequences, around two fifths appearing once. The germline V gene encodes CDR1 SGHVS and CDR2 FNYEAQ. The CDR3 is made up of 13 amino acids. V was pared by 1 base and J by 4 bases, with 7 bases between. The chain carries TRBV7-6 and TRBJ1-1; D is uncertain. The origin of this receptor is a man aged 18-30 years in good health. Sequenced sample: blood. The CDR3 sequence: CASSLEATTEAFF. In DNA, the CDR3 is TGTGCCAGCAGCTTAGAGGCGACCACTGAAGCTTTCTTT. Complete variable domain (other parts from reference TRBV7-6 and TRBJ1-1): GAGVSQSPRYKVTKRGQDVALRCDPISGHVSLYWYRQALGQGPEFLTYFNYEAQQDKSGLPNDRFSAERPEGSISTLTIQRTEQRDSAMYRCASSLEATTEAFFGQGTRLTVV.